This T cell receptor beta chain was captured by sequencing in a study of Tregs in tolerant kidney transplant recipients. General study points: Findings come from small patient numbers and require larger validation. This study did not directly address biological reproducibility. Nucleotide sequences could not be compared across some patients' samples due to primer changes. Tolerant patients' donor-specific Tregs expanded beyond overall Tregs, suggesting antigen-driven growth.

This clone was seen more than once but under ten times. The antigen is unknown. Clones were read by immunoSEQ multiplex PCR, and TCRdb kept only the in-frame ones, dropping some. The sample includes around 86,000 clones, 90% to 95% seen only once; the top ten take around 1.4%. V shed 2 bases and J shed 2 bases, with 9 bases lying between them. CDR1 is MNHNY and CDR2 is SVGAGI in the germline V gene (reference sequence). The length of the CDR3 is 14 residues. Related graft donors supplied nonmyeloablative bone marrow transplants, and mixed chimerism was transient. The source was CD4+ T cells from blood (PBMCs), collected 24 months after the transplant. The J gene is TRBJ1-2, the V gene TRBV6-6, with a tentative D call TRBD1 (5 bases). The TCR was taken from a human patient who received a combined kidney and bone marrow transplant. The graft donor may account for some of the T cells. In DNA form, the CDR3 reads TGTGCCAGCAGTTACCTTCAGGGAAACTATGGCTACACCTTC. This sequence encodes CASSYLQGNYGYTF.